These T cell receptor beta chains were read from a single sample in a study of radiotherapy plus CTLA-4 blockade in lung cancer. The repertoire was sequenced with immunoSEQ multiplex PCR; TCRdb's copy has only in-frame clones and lacks some. This table has about 60,000 clones, approximately 67% appearing once. The material was peripheral blood, obtained from a patient treated with radiotherapy plus ipilimumab. The receptors come from a human donor with non-small cell lung cancer whose response to radiotherapy plus ipilimumab could not be evaluated. Each CDR3 is given with its conserved first and last residue. Each record gives: CDR3 DNA, CDR3 protein, V gene, clone size, D gene, J gene. The D gene is left open where the match is weak. Only some rows state a clone size, as once, few, many or a class for expanded clones.

DNA: TGTGCCAGTAGTATTGGACAGGGCAGCCATGGCACAGATACGCAGTATTTT
CDR3: CASSIGQGSHGTDTQYF
V: TRBV19
size: NA
D: TRBD1
J: TRBJ2-3

DNA: TGTGCCAGCAGCTTTAGACAGGGGTCACGGGAGCAGTACTTC
CDR3: CASSFRQGSREQYF
V: TRBV11-3
size: NA
D: TRBD1
J: TRBJ2-7

DNA: TGTGCCAGCAGCTCCTTACTAGCGGGCTACACAGATACGCAGTATTTT
CDR3: CASSSLLAGYTDTQYF
V: TRBV7-2
size: NA
D: TRBD2
J: TRBJ2-3

DNA: TGCGCCAGCAGCCCGCTCGGGACTAGCGGGGGGTATTCAGCCAACGTCCTGACTTTC
CDR3: CASSPLGTSGGYSANVLTF
V: TRBV5-1
size: NA
D: TRBD2
J: TRBJ2-6

DNA: TGCAGTGCTCCGACAGGGGAGGGCTACACCTTC
CDR3: CSAPTGEGYTF
V: TRBV20-1
size: NA
D: TRBD1
J: TRBJ1-2

DNA: TGTGCCAGCAGTCCGAAATCACAGGGGATGGTGGGGCAGCCCCAGCATTTT
CDR3: CASSPKSQGMVGQPQHF
V: TRBV27
size: NA
D: TRBD1
J: TRBJ1-5

DNA: TGTGCCAGCGGCGACAGGGGGTTTCAGCCCCAGCATTTT
CDR3: CASGDRGFQPQHF
V: TRBV27
size: NA
D: TRBD1
J: TRBJ1-5

DNA: TGCGCCAGCAGCCAAGCCCGGAGGGGGGGGGCAGGAAATGAGCAGTTCTTC
CDR3: CASSQARRGGAGNEQFF
V: TRBV4-1
size: NA
D: NA
J: TRBJ2-1

DNA: TGTGCCAGCAGTGAACGCGGGGGGGTGATGAACACTGAAGCTTTCTTT
CDR3: CASSERGGVMNTEAFF
V: TRBV2
size: NA
D: NA
J: TRBJ1-1

DNA: TGTGCCAGCAGCGCAGGGTACTTGCAGCCCCAGCATTTT
CDR3: CASSAGYLQPQHF
V: TRBV9
size: NA
D: NA
J: TRBJ1-5

DNA: TGTGCCACCAGCAGAGATGGGGACAGGGTTTCTCGCTACACCTTC
CDR3: CATSRDGDRVSRYTF
V: TRBV15
size: NA
D: TRBD1
J: TRBJ1-2

DNA: TGTGCCAGCAGCGCTCAGACAGGGATCCCGCTCATGAACACTGAAGCTTTCTTT
CDR3: CASSAQTGIPLMNTEAFF
V: TRBV11-2
size: once
D: TRBD1
J: TRBJ1-1

DNA: TGTGCCAGCAGCGTCCCGGGCGGGAAGACAGATACGCAGTATTTT
CDR3: CASSVPGGKTDTQYF
V: TRBV2
size: NA
D: NA
J: TRBJ2-3

DNA: TGTGCCAGCAGTGAGGTCTATGTTAGCGGGAGTTTGAACATTCAGTACTTC
CDR3: CASSEVYVSGSLNIQYF
V: TRBV6-1
size: NA
D: TRBD2
J: TRBJ2-4

DNA: TGCGCCAGCACCCGGGGTAGGCGGGACAGGGGCTCCTACGAGCAGTACTTC
CDR3: CASTRGRRDRGSYEQYF
V: TRBV5-1
size: NA
D: TRBD1
J: TRBJ2-7

DNA: TGTGCCAGTAGTATGGGGGCGGGTGACGAGCAGTACTTC
CDR3: CASSMGAGDEQYF
V: TRBV19
size: once
D: NA
J: TRBJ2-7

DNA: TGCGCCAGCAGCCCCCTCGACACTTCGAACACCGGGGAGCTGTTTTTT
CDR3: CASSPLDTSNTGELFF
V: TRBV5-1
size: NA
D: NA
J: TRBJ2-2

DNA: TGTGCCAGCAGCGCCGGGGACAGGGGGAGTAGGGAGCTGTTTTTT
CDR3: CASSAGDRGSRELFF
V: TRBV11-3
size: NA
D: TRBD1
J: TRBJ2-2

DNA: TGTGCCATCAGGGCGACAGGGGGAAGTGAGGCCAACGTCCTGACTTTC
CDR3: CAIRATGGSEANVLTF
V: TRBV10-3
size: NA
D: TRBD1
J: TRBJ2-6

DNA: TGTGCCACCAGCAGAGCCTGGACAGGGATCAGTAAGCCCCAGCATTTT
CDR3: CATSRAWTGISKPQHF
V: TRBV15
size: once
D: TRBD1
J: TRBJ1-5

DNA: TGCGCCAGCAGCTTGGGCCGGGAGGGTAATGATGAGCAGTTCTTC
CDR3: CASSLGREGNDEQFF
V: TRBV5-1
size: once
D: TRBD2
J: TRBJ2-1

DNA: TGCAGTGCCACACCTAACTATGGCTACACCTTC
CDR3: CSATPNYGYTF
V: TRBV20-1
size: NA
D: NA
J: TRBJ1-2

DNA: TGTGCCAGCAGCTCCCGGGACAGGGGAAACTATGGCTACACCTTC
CDR3: CASSSRDRGNYGYTF
V: TRBV9
size: NA
D: TRBD1
J: TRBJ1-2

DNA: TGTGCCAGCAGCCCCGCGGGGAGCTCCTACAATGAGCAGTTCTTC
CDR3: CASSPAGSSYNEQFF
V: TRBV11-2
size: NA
D: NA
J: TRBJ2-1

DNA: TGTGCCAGCAGTTTGTTTCGGGGGTACGAAAAACTGTTTTTT
CDR3: CASSLFRGYEKLFF
V: TRBV28
size: NA
D: NA
J: TRBJ1-4

DNA: TGTGCCAGCAGTTATGACCGCGGGAGGAACCCGAACTTC
CDR3: CASSYDRGRNPNF
V: TRBV6-1
size: few
D: TRBD2
J: TRBJ2-7

DNA: TGTGCCTCTCGGGCGGGGTCCGAGGCAGATACGCAGTATTTT
CDR3: CASRAGSEADTQYF
V: TRBV10-3
size: NA
D: NA
J: TRBJ2-3

DNA: TGTGCCAGCAGTCAGGGACTAGCGGAGAGCCCCTACGAGCAGTACTTC
CDR3: CASSQGLAESPYEQYF
V: TRBV27
size: NA
D: TRBD2
J: TRBJ2-7

DNA: TGTGCCAGCAGATTCCCGGGACAGGGGTTCGGTGATGAGCAGTTCTTC
CDR3: CASRFPGQGFGDEQFF
V: TRBV28
size: few
D: TRBD1
J: TRBJ2-1

DNA: TGTGCCAGCAGCCCAGGGACTAACTATGGCTACACCTTC
CDR3: CASSPGTNYGYTF
V: TRBV6-1
size: NA
D: NA
J: TRBJ1-2

DNA: TGTGCCAGCAACGAGGGATCCGATCTAGCGGGACGGTACGAGCAGTACTTC
CDR3: CASNEGSDLAGRYEQYF
V: TRBV5-4
size: NA
D: TRBD2
J: TRBJ2-7

DNA: TGTGCCAGCACCTCGGGGGAAGGGCGGGAGGCTTTCTTT
CDR3: CASTSGEGREAFF
V: TRBV2
size: NA
D: NA
J: TRBJ1-1

DNA: TGTGCCAGCAGCTTGGTGCCTAGCGGACCCTACGAGCAGTACTTC
CDR3: CASSLVPSGPYEQYF
V: TRBV5-6
size: NA
D: TRBD2
J: TRBJ2-7

DNA: TGTGCCAGCAGCGCCTACGTAGCGGGGGAAAACAATGAGCAGTTCTTC
CDR3: CASSAYVAGENNEQFF
V: TRBV9
size: few
D: TRBD2
J: TRBJ2-1

DNA: TGTGCCAGCAGCCAGGGGGCAGGGCAGCCCCAGCATTTT
CDR3: CASSQGAGQPQHF
V: TRBV7-6
size: few
D: TRBD1
J: TRBJ1-5